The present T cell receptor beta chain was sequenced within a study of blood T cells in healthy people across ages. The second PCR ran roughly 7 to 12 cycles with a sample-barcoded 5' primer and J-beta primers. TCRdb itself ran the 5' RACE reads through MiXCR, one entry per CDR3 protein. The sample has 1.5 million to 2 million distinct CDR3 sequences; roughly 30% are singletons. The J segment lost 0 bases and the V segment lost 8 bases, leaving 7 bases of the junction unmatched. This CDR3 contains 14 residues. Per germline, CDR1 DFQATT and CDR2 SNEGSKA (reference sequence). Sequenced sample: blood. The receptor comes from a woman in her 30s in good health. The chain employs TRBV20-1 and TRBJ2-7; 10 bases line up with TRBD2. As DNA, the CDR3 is TGCAGTCAGACTAGCGGGCCGAGCTCCTACGAGCAGTACTTC. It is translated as CSQTSGPSSYEQYF.